This TCR beta chain was identified during a study of shared clonotypes between healthy human individuals. Division of CD4+ cells produced a CD45RA+ naive subset and a CD45RA-negative memory subset. CDR1 and CDR2 (germline): SGDLS, YYNGEE. This CDR3 spans 14 amino acids. With 1 base removed from V and 4 bases from J, the gap between germline ends came to 11 bases. Original handling: For the immunoSEQ data, sequences were junction-only without quality scores, so filtering differed. The table came from immunoSEQ multiplex PCR; TCRdb's copy has only in-frame clones and leaves some out. That table furnishes V, J and clone size, whereas the DNA furnished D and trimming. This table has 2 million to 2.5 million clones, 90% to 96% appearing once.

The chain links TRBV9 to TRBJ1-2; possible D gene TRBD1, 6 bases. The TCR originated in a man in his late teens or twenties in good health. Specimen: naive CD4+ T cells sorted from blood. Subset specified: CD45RA+ positively selected. CDR3: CASSVSGGGYGYTF. In nucleotides, the CDR3 is TGTGCCAGCAGCGTATCGGGGGGCGGCTATGGCTACACCTTC. Drawing the rest from reference TRBV9 and TRBJ1-2, the complete variable domain is DSGVTQTPKHLITATGQRVTLRCSPRSGDLSVYWYQQSLDQGLQFLIQYYNGEERAKGNILERFSAQQFPDLHSELNLSSLELGDSALYFCASSVSGGGYGYTFGSGTRLTVV.